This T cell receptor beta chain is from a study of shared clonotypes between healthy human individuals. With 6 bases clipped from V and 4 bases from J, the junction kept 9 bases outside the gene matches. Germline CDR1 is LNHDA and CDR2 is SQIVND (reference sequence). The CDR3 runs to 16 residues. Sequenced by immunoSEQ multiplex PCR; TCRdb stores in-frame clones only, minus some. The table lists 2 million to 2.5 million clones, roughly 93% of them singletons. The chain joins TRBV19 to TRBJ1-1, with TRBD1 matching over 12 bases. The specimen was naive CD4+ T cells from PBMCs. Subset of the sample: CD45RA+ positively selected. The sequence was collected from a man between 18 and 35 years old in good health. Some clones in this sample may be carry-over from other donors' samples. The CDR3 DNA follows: TGTGCCAGTAGCCTGGTGGGGACAGGGGGCGGCACTGAAGCTTTCTTT. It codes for CASSLVGTGGGTEAFF.